The 2 T cell receptor beta chains below come from one sample, sequenced in a study of blood T cell repertoires in COVID-19. Assay used: immunoSEQ multiplex PCR; TCRdb lists only in-frame clones, some missing. The table records approximately 180,000 clones, 75% to 80% of them present only once. The sequenced sample was peripheral blood. The receptors come from a woman in her 70s with acute or convalescent COVID-19.

This chain connects TRBV19 to TRBJ2-7, with 7 bases matching TRBD1. J lost 7 bases, V lost 7 bases, and 13 bases had no gene match. Germline-derived CDR1 and CDR2 are LNHDA and SQIVND (reference sequence). The CDR3 runs to 14 residues. CDR3 DNA: TGTGCCAGTAATCCCGGGACAGTCGCTGGGGAGCAGTACTTC. It translates to CASNPGTVAGEQYF.

V is TRBV19 and J is TRBJ1-1; the D is unclear. Trimming shortened V by 6 bases and J by 2 bases, and 16 bases separated the two germline ends. The CDR3 is 15 amino acids. CDR1 LNHDA and CDR2 SQIVND come from the germline V gene (reference sequence). CDR3 nucleotides: TGTGCCAGTAGACCCACCGCGGTCGGTAACACTGAAGCTTTCTTT. Protein product: CASRPTAVGNTEAFF.